This T cell receptor (beta chain) is drawn from a study of beta chain features in type 1 diabetes. The V gene's germline CDR1 is MNHNY and CDR2 SVGAGI (reference sequence). This CDR3 has 11 amino acids. Trimming removed 5 bases at V and 6 bases at J, with 7 bases between. In this sample, this clone turned up a few times. The authors reverse transcribed all of the isolated RNA, so sequencing captured expressed TCRB transcripts. Sequenced by immunoSEQ multiplex PCR; TCRdb stores in-frame clones only, minus some. The sample yields about 340,000 clones, 8% seen once. The rearrangement uses TRBV6-6 and TRBJ1-2; D not certain. The sample was central memory CD4+ T cells from blood. The source is a young woman in good health. This chain's CDR3 is CASSGSDGYTF. The CDR3, as DNA: TGTGCCAGCAGTGGGTCCGATGGCTACACCTTC.